This TCR beta chain was obtained from a study of T cell repertoires in cytomegalovirus infection. Notes on this clonotype: What it binds is unknown.

From the reads, TCRdb called clonotypes with MiXCR, one entry per CDR3 protein. The sample lists 300,000 or so distinct CDR3 sequences; roughly 25% were seen once. The CDR3 runs 14 residues. The germline V gene encodes CDR1 MNHEY and CDR2 SMNVEV (reference sequence). Trimming shortened V by 6 bases and J by 7 bases, and 18 bases separated the two germline ends. The TCR sequence derives from a human donor in good health (CMV status not recorded). Some clones in this sample may be carry-over from other donors' samples. This chain uses TRBV27 with TRBJ1-2; TRBD1 might be the D (6 bases). Sequencing used cultured PBMCs, obtained from culture after CMV antigen stimulation. The DNA of the CDR3 is TGTGCCAGCAGCCTCGGGGGGCAGGGCCTTGGCTACACCTTC. Its translation is CASSLGGQGLGYTF.